One sample yielded the 22 T cell receptor beta chains listed below, sequenced in a study of T cells after yellow fever vaccination. TCRdb analysed the 5' RACE reads with MiXCR anew, one entry per CDR3 protein. The sample carries some 250,000 distinct CDR3 sequences, about 3.9% recorded once. The sequenced sample was PBMCs, obtained 15 days after the yellow fever booster vaccination. The receptor set was obtained from a man aged 18 to 30 who received the YFV17D yellow fever vaccine.

Many counts were recorded for this clonotype. The V call is TRBV6-6, the J call TRBJ2-5; TRBD1 matches at 7 bases. The CDR3 runs to 14 residues. Germline V lookup: CDR1 MNHNY, CDR2 SVGAGI (reference sequence). V shed 2 bases and J 4 bases; nucleotides not matched to a gene: 4. DNA for the CDR3: TGTGCCAGCAGTTACCCGACAGGGTTAGAGACCCAGTACTTC. Translating it yields CASSYPTGLETQYF.

There are many counts of this clonotype. The V call is TRBV4-2, the J call TRBJ2-7; 8 bases align to TRBD1. V lost 2 bases, J lost 9 bases, and 3 bases stayed unmatched. Germline CDR1 reads LGHNA; CDR2 reads YNFKEQ. The CDR3 extends over 12 amino acids. The CDR3, as DNA: TGTGCCAGCAGCCAACCCAGGGGGCCGCAGTACTTC. Its translation: CASSQPRGPQYF.

This clonotype was observed at least ten times. The chain combines TRBV28 with TRBJ2-7; D is possibly TRBD1 or TRBD2 (5 bases each). Deletions cut 3 bases from V and 0 bases from J, with 12 bases between. Germline CDR1 is MDHEN and CDR2 is SYDVKM. This CDR3 region has 15 residues. This chain's CDR3 is CASSLDIAISYEQYF. The DNA for the CDR3 is TGTGCCAGCAGTTTGGACATAGCGATCTCCTACGAGCAGTACTTC.

This clonotype has at least ten counts. In DNA, the CDR3 is TGTGCCAGCAGTGAAGTTGTAGGGGCCCTTCCCCCTGGTCGAGAGACCCAGTACTTC. Its translation is CASSEVVGALPPGRETQYF. The V and J genes are TRBV6-1 and TRBJ2-5, with D maybe TRBD1 (5 bases). From germline, CDR1 is MNHNS and CDR2 SASEGT. CDR3 length equals 19 residues. Trimming removed 1 base from V and 4 bases from J, with 25 bases in between.

At least ten counts were recorded for this clonotype. The V gene is TRBV6-6, the J gene TRBJ2-7; D unresolved. The CDR3 extends over 15 amino acids. Germline CDR1 and CDR2: MNHNY and SVGAGI (reference sequence). V was pared by 7 bases and J by 1 base, with 17 bases between. The CDR3 here is CASNPGRTWSYEQYF. CDR3 sequence (DNA): TGTGCCAGCAACCCCGGAAGGACCTGGTCCTACGAGCAGTACTTC.

This clonotype was counted a few times. This sequence joins TRBV2 and TRBJ1-3; D is perhaps TRBD1 (5 bases). Trimming cost V 9 bases and J 0 bases, with 9 bases left between them. CDR1 is SNHLY, CDR2 FYNNEI, per germline. The CDR3 loop spans 13 amino acids. The CDR3 DNA reads TGTGCCAGAGGGGTCCTCTCTGGAAACACCATATATTTT. Its protein product is CARGVLSGNTIYF.

This clonotype was detected many times. This chain's CDR3 is CASSLSTGDGYTF. CDR3 in DNA: TGTGCCAGCAGCTTATCGACAGGGGATGGCTACACCTTC. J is TRBJ1-2 and V is TRBV7-2; TRBD1 aligns across 8 bases. CDR1 is SGHTA, CDR2 FQGNSA, per germline. This CDR3 region has 13 residues. V shed 2 bases, J shed 6 bases, and the junction held 2 bases outside the gene matches.

V is TRBV5-4 and J is TRBJ1-1, with 8 bases matching TRBD1. With V trimmed by 0 bases and J by 0 bases, 4 bases remained unmatched. This CDR3 has 16 residues. Germline CDR1 reads SGHNT; CDR2 reads YYREEE (reference sequence). The CDR3 DNA is TGTGCCAGCAGCTTGGACCAGGGGGCTTTGAACACTGAAGCTTTCTTT. Its translation is CASSLDQGALNTEAFF.

Worth noting for this clonotype: This may come from a read error, since a much larger clone is one base off. The rearrangement links TRBV2 to TRBJ2-7; maybe TRBD2 (5 bases). V lost 4 bases and J 9 bases, leaving 13 bases between the germline ends. Germline V CDR1 and CDR2: SNHLY, FYNNEI. This CDR3 spans 12 amino acids. CDR3 coding DNA: TGTGCCAGCAGTGCCTTAGAGGGCGTGCAGTACGTC. This gives the protein CASSALEGVQYV.

This clonotype has at least ten counts. The CDR3 nucleotides are TGTGCCATCAGTGGGGTAATGGAGACCCAGTACTTC. Translating gives CAISGVMETQYF. The chain carries TRBV10-3 and TRBJ2-5; unclear D gene. Germline V gene data show CDR1 as ENHRY and CDR2 as SYGVKD. This CDR3 comprises 12 residues. The V end was cut by 4 bases, the J end by 5 bases, with 8 bases between.

In its sample, this clonotype was seen many times. The rearrangement uses TRBV24-1 and TRBJ1-5, with TRBD1 as a possible D gene (5 bases). V gave up 11 bases and J gave up 2 bases, with 12 bases separating them. The length of the CDR3 is 13 residues. Germline CDR1 is KGHDR and CDR2 is SFDVKD. The CDR3 loop reads CAISGGGNQPQHF. The CDR3 DNA sequence: TGTGCCATCTCGGGGGGTGGCAATCAGCCCCAGCATTTT.

This clonotype has more than one count but fewer than ten. J is TRBJ1-5 and V is TRBV6-2 or TRBV6-3; TRBD1 might be the D (6 bases). This CDR3 has 13 residues. CDR1 is MNHEY, CDR2 SVGEGT, per germline. Trimming shortened V by 6 bases and J by 6 bases, and 12 bases separated the two germline ends. This CDR3 is CASSSGVIQPQHF. Here the CDR3 DNA reads TGTGCCAGCAGCTCAGGGGTAATTCAGCCCCAGCATTTT.

This clonotype was seen ten or more times. The chain links TRBV12-3 or TRBV12-4 to TRBJ2-5, with D perhaps TRBD2 (6 bases). This CDR3 is 14 amino acids long. Trimming took off 6 bases at V and 1 base at J, with 12 bases between the two ends. The CDR3 nucleotides are TGTGCCAGCAGGCTCCGGGACTCCCAAGAGACCCAGTACTTC. Translation gives CASRLRDSQETQYF.

This clonotype was seen at least ten times. The chain joins TRBV6-5 to TRBJ2-7, with TRBD1 identical over 9 bases. The CDR3 is 14 amino acids. The germline gives CDR1 MNHEY, CDR2 SVGAGI. After removal of 5 bases from V and 4 bases from J, the junction contained 6 bases not matched to a gene. This chain's CDR3 is CASSPGTGKYEQYV. The CDR3, as DNA: TGTGCCAGCAGTCCCGGGACAGGGAAATACGAGCAGTACGTC.

This clonotype was seen many times. The V and J genes are TRBV5-6 and TRBJ2-3, with TRBD2 identical over 9 bases. Germline CDR1 SGHDT, CDR2 YYEEEE. The CDR3 has 17 amino acids. After removal of 0 bases from V and 5 bases from J, the junction contained 10 bases not matched to a gene. The CDR3 reads CASSLAGGGGARDTQYF. For the CDR3, the DNA is TGTGCCAGCAGCTTGGCGGGCGGCGGGGGGGCTAGAGATACGCAGTATTTT.

This clonotype was seen at least ten times. This sequence joins TRBV6-5 and TRBJ2-7; 12 bases are a match to TRBD1. In germline, CDR1 is MNHEY, CDR2 SVGAGI. V shed 0 bases and J 8 bases; nucleotides not matched to a gene: 8. The CDR3 spans 16 residues. CDR3 sequence (DNA): TGTGCCAGCAGTTACTCGGGGGGGACAGGGGGCTATAAGCAGTACTTC. It specifies CASSYSGGTGGYKQYF.

Many counts were recorded for this clonotype. The V and J genes are TRBV18 and TRBJ2-2; 9 bases match TRBD1. The V gene's germline CDR1 is KGHSH and CDR2 LQKENI. There are 14 residues in the CDR3. V trimming: 3 bases; J trimming: 8 bases; junction bases outside the gene matches: 4. In DNA form, the CDR3 reads TGTGCCAGCTCACCGTGGACAGGGGAAGGGGAGCTGTTTTTT. It codes for CASSPWTGEGELFF.

This clonotype was counted at least ten times. J is TRBJ2-5 and V is TRBV5-6, with D unclear. V was cut by 3 bases and J by 4 bases, with 10 bases left in between. The germline CDR1 and CDR2 sequences are SGHDT and YYEEEE. The CDR3 is 13 amino acids. The CDR3 DNA follows: TGTGCCAGCAGCTACGGGTTGCGAGAGACCCAGTACTTC. Translating gives CASSYGLRETQYF.

Comment on this clonotype: The junction does not match germline at one end; this may be a read error. V and J are TRBV5-1 and TRBJ2-2, with D tentatively TRBD1 or TRBD2 (5 bases each). This CDR3 has 14 amino acids. Germline CDR1 and CDR2: SGHRS and YFSETQ. CDR3 amino acids: CASCLRLGAGELFF. The DNA for the CDR3 is TGCGCCAGCTGCTTGCGACTGGGGGCCGGGGAGCTGTTTTTT.

This clonotype has a count of ten or more. CDR3 bases: TGTGCCAGCAGCTTCGGACTAGCGGGGTTCCAAGAGACCCAGTACTTC. Translated, it gives CASSFGLAGFQETQYF. This rearrangement joins TRBV11-2 to TRBJ2-5; 12 bases align to TRBD2. V lost 3 bases and J lost 1; bases outside the gene matches: 3. Germline V gives CDR1 SGHAT, CDR2 FQNNGV. The CDR3 contains 16 residues. Full variable domain (rest looked up from reference TRBV11-2 and TRBJ2-5): EAGVAQSPRYKIIEKRQSVAFWCNPISGHATLYWYQQILGQGPKLLIQFQNNGVVDDSQLPKDRFSAERLKGVDSTLKIQPAKLEDSAVYLCASSFGLAGFQETQYFGPGTRLLVL.

This clonotype was observed many times. The J gene is TRBJ2-3, the V gene TRBV6-1, with 11 bases fitting TRBD2. The CDR3 extends over 18 amino acids. Germline V lookup: CDR1 MNHNS, CDR2 SASEGT. V lost 5 bases, J lost 4 bases, and 14 bases stayed unmatched. The CDR3 reads CASSSGLAGFRPPDTQYF. The CDR3 nucleotides are TGTGCCAGCAGTTCAGGACTAGCGGGTTTCCGCCCCCCAGATACGCAGTATTTT.

For the CDR3, the DNA is TGTGCCAGCAGCTTAGCTCGGCAGGGGGCCTATGGCTACACCTTC. Amino acid sequence: CASSLARQGAYGYTF. The chain combines TRBV7-2 with TRBJ1-2; 8 positions match TRBD1. The junction had 4 bases not matched to a gene; V was cut back by 0 bases and J by 4 bases. The V gene's germline CDR1 is SGHTA and CDR2 FQGNSA. This CDR3 comprises 15 residues. Full variable domain (rest looked up from reference TRBV7-2 and TRBJ1-2): GAGVSQSPSNKVTEKGKDVELRCDPISGHTALYWYRQSLGQGLEFLIYFQGNSAPDKSGLPSDRFSAERTGGSVSTLTIQRTQQEDSAVYLCASSLARQGAYGYTFGSGTRLTVV.